The entry below describes one T cell receptor (beta chain). In this sample, this clone turned up once. The clone's antigen remains unknown. Nothing much larger sits one base from this clone, and base qualities are not available. The data derive from a study of blood T cell repertoires in COVID-19 (dated by TCRdb to the early 2020s). Regarding the research as a whole: Samples from collaborators originated in the United States, Italy and Spain and spanned both the acute and convalescent phases of COVID-19. Where available, HLA class I and class II types were obtained from metadata supplied by the sample provider rather than from assay-based typing. Sample metadata almost always included a de-identified subject ID, COVID-19 status, age in years and sex. The prospective study material was composed of cDNA or gDNA derived from T cells, B-cell-depleted T cells, or PBMCs. The dataset comprised deeply sampled blood TCRbeta repertoires from subjects exposed to, actively infected with, or recovered from COVID-19. The samples were drawn from two sources: the first 160 participants of the ongoing ImmuneRACE study, and 1,254 subjects contributed by 6 global collaborators. A freely available public database, intended as a resource for researchers studying the immune response to SARS-CoV-2, is where the repertoires were released.

CDR1 and CDR2 were assigned from the germline V gene as SNHLY and FYNNEI. The CDR3 numbers 12 residues from cysteine through phenylalanine. Of all the DNA, just the CDR3 is kept, 36 bases in frame from base 1. V has 6 bases trimmed and J has 7 bases trimmed; junction bases matching no gene number 3. TCRbeta CDR3 regions were amplified from genomic DNA using the immunoSEQ Assay, a bias-controlled multiplex PCR. The study's processing was this. Nucleated cell counts per sample were estimated from amplification of reference gene primers within the assay. Sequence reads were collapsed and filtered to measure the absolute abundance of every unique TCRbeta CDR3 rearrangement. For each sample, productive Simpson clonality was calculated as the square root of Simpson's diversity index across productive rearrangements. As stored in TCRdb, this immuneACCESS dataset retains in-frame rearrangements with V and J assigned. A fraction of the clones does not appear; measured against another copy, unresolved V genes explain less than half of the discrepancy, and the remainder lacks a known reason. V and J calls plus clone size are reproduced from that table; the DNA served to infer D and trimming. This sample comprises hundreds of thousands of clones, about 87% of them detected only once. About 7% of the sample is in the top ten clones.

Another Seattle source contributed samples from volunteer blood donors who had recovered from COVID-19. The collaborating institutions used their own protocols to collect whole blood in K2EDTA tubes. Collaborator samples were shipped for TCRbeta analysis as frozen whole blood, isolated PBMCs, or DNA extracted from either sample type. Results the study describes overall, beyond this receptor: How much clinical and demographic metadata was included differed by source and by participant, and the metadata was provided uncurated.

The sample taken for sequencing was peripheral blood. The chain couples TRBV2 to TRBJ1-1, and 9 junction bases match TRBD1. The TCR sequence derives from a woman aged 25 to 45 who had recovered from COVID-19. The CDR3 protein is CASRRQGGEAFF. The nucleotide sequence reads TGTGCCAGCAGAAGACAGGGGGGTGAAGCTTTCTTT.